The sample holds one count of the clone carrying this T cell receptor (beta chain). Sequencing relied on immunoSEQ assay v3.0, run at survey level. Profiling relied on immunoSEQ multiplex PCR, and the TCRdb table lists in-frame clones only, not all of them. This table has about 25,000 clones, around 82% appearing once. This sample was taken from a study of long-term antiretroviral therapy in people with HIV. The sequence came from a woman aged 40 to 50 with HIV. The material was unsorted PBMCs, obtained 0.5 years after starting antiretroviral therapy.

The CDR3 DNA reads as TGTGCCTGGAGTCCGGGTCAAGAGACCCAGTACTTC. It translates to CAWSPGQETQYF. V gene TRBV30 combines with J gene TRBJ2-5, with D unresolved. This CDR3 is built from 12 residues. Per germline, CDR1 GTSNPN and CDR2 SVGIG (reference sequence). Trimming shortened V by 2 bases and J by 2 bases, and 6 bases separated the two germline ends.